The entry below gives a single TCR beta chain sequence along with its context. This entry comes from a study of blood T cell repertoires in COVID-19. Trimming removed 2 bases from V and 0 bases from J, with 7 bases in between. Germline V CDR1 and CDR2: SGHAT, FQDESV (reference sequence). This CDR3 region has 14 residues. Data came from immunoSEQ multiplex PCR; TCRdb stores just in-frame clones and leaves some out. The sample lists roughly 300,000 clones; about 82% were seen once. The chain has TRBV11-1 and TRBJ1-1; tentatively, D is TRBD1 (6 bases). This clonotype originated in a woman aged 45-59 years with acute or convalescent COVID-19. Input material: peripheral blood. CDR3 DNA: TGTGCCAGCAGCTTACGACAGGTGAACACTGAAGCTTTCTTT. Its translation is CASSLRQVNTEAFF.